The rows below give T cell receptor beta chains drawn from one sample of a study of T-cell memory formation after mild COVID-19. One entry per CDR3 protein, called by TCRdb with MiXCR from the 5' RACE reads. Among 25,000 to 35,000 distinct CDR3 sequences, under 25% were seen once, and the ten largest hold about 1.6%. Sequenced: PBMCs or a T cell subset sorted from them (not recorded which). These receptor sequences come from an adult who had mild COVID-19 (a few samples of this study predate the infection). Cell type and time point are not known. CDR3s include the opening cysteine and the closing phenylalanine or tryptophan. The D gene is left open where the match is weak. Not every row has a clone size; where given, it reads once, few, many or a size class.

d_call j_call v_call clone_size cdr3_aa cdr3_nt
TRBD1 TRBJ1-6 TRBV7-8 . CASSFRTGAGQSPLHF TGTGCCAGCAGCTTTCGGACAGGGGCTGGGCAATCACCCCTCCACTTT
. TRBJ2-2 TRBV11-2 many CASSRAGSNTGELFF TGTGCCAGCAGCAGAGCGGGCTCGAACACCGGGGAGCTGTTTTTT
TRBD1 TRBJ1-1 TRBV7-2 many CASSSPLDRGLTEAFF TGTGCCAGCAGCTCACCCCTGGACAGGGGGCTGACTGAAGCTTTCTTT
. TRBJ2-1 TRBV10-2 few CASSGGTSYNEQFF TGCGCCAGCAGTGGCGGGACTTCCTACAATGAGCAGTTCTTC
. TRBJ2-4 TRBV21-1 many CASFKSRQVPRTTSGGPKNIQYF TGTGCCAGCTTTAAAAGCCGTCAAGTCCCGCGGACGACTAGCGGGGGACCTAAAAACATTCAGTACTTC
TRBD2 TRBJ2-5 TRBV2 many CASSALAGEETQYF TGTGCCAGCAGCGCACTAGCGGGGGAAGAGACCCAGTACTTC
. TRBJ1-2 TRBV10-3 many CAINQGRDGYTF TGTGCCATCAATCAGGGTCGTGATGGCTACACCTTC
. TRBJ2-5 TRBV12-3/TRBV12-4 . CASSPDQETQYF TGTGCCAGCAGCCCCGATCAGGAGACCCAGTACTTC
TRBD2 TRBJ2-7 TRBV5-1 many CASKGLADYEQYF TGCGCCAGCAAGGGACTAGCGGATTACGAGCAGTACTTC
. TRBJ1-2 TRBV4-1 once CASSSQLSYGYTF TGCGCCAGCAGCTCCCAGTTGAGCTATGGCTACACCTTC
TRBD1 TRBJ1-6 TRBV13 few CASSFRAGGTVNSPLHF TGTGCCAGCAGCTTTAGAGCAGGGGGAACTGTCAATTCACCCCTCCACTTT
. TRBJ2-1 TRBV11-2 . CASSLFTPRPGEGCGEQFF TGTGCCAGCAGCTTATTCACGCCCCGTCCGGGAGAGGGGTGTGGTGAGCAGTTCTTC
TRBD2 TRBJ2-1 TRBV19 many CASTPLAGGRNNEQFF TGTGCCAGTACCCCCTTAGCGGGAGGGAGGAACAATGAGCAGTTCTTC
TRBD2 TRBJ2-3 TRBV12-3/TRBV12-4 many CASTIAGGVGTDTQYF TGTGCCAGCACCATAGCGGGAGGCGTAGGCACAGATACGCAGTATTTT
. TRBJ1-1 TRBV20-1 many CSARREQAFF TGCAGTGCTAGAAGAGAGCAAGCTTTCTTT
TRBD1 TRBJ2-7 TRBV10-3 many CAISESDRGLYEQYF TGTGCCATCAGTGAGTCGGATAGGGGGCTCTACGAGCAGTACTTC
. TRBJ2-4 TRBV5-1 many CASSSIRGPAKNIQYF TGCGCCAGCAGCTCGATTCGGGGGCCAGCCAAAAACATTCAGTACTTC
TRBD1 TRBJ2-2 TRBV19 few CASISDLPGQGYGELFF TGTGCCAGTATAAGTGACCTTCCGGGACAGGGTTACGGGGAGCTGTTTTTT
. TRBJ2-5 TRBV18 many CASSPGQRLETQYF TGTGCCAGCTCACCCGGACAGCGTCTCGAGACCCAGTACTTC
. TRBJ1-2 TRBV20-1 . CSAKLLQDYTF TGCAGTGCTAAGCTCCTACAAGACTACACCTTC
. TRBJ2-1 TRBV7-9 many CASSSKQGNEQFF TGTGCCAGCAGCTCAAAGCAGGGCAATGAGCAGTTCTTC
. TRBJ1-2 TRBV19 many CASSISQGWSYGYTF TGTGCCAGTAGTATATCACAGGGATGGAGCTATGGCTACACCTTC
TRBD1 TRBJ2-7 TRBV14 . CASSQQTGGYEQYF TGTGCCAGCAGCCAACAAACAGGGGGCTACGAGCAGTACTTC
. TRBJ1-1 TRBV9 few CASSVALSGHTEAFF TGTGCCAGCAGCGTAGCCCTCTCGGGCCACACTGAAGCTTTCTTT
. TRBJ2-5 TRBV11-1 few CASSLGRPAGTQYF TGTGCCAGCAGCCTTGGACGTCCCGCGGGGACCCAGTACTTC
. TRBJ2-7 TRBV18 many CASSSSKVGEQYF TGTGCCAGCTCATCAAGCAAAGTGGGCGAGCAGTACTTC
. TRBJ1-5 TRBV6-5 . CASSYSISDQPQHF TGTGCCAGCAGTTACTCGATCTCAGATCAGCCCCAGCATTTT
. TRBJ1-2 TRBV4-2 many CASSQDAAYGYTF TGTGCCAGCAGCCAAGATGCAGCCTATGGCTACACCTTC
TRBD2 TRBJ2-1 TRBV18 many CASSPPTSGDLEQFF TGTGCCAGCTCACCACCGACTAGCGGAGACCTTGAGCAGTTCTTC
TRBD1 TRBJ2-5 TRBV5-5 many CASSQQTGGGETQYF TGTGCCAGCAGCCAACAGACAGGGGGTGGAGAGACCCAGTACTTC
TRBD2 TRBJ2-1 TRBV4-1 . CASRSGGANEQFF TGCGCCAGCAGGAGCGGGGGGGCCAATGAGCAGTTCTTC
. TRBJ2-1 TRBV29-1 . CSVLGGWAYNEQFF TGCAGCGTCCTAGGGGGGTGGGCCTACAATGAGCAGTTCTTC
. TRBJ1-4 TRBV7-6 . CASSSGAYNEKLFF TGTGCCAGCAGCTCAGGGGCGTATAATGAAAAACTGTTTTTT
. TRBJ2-1 TRBV7-2 medium-sized CASSSGHRSSYNEQFF TGTGCCAGCAGCTCGGGACACCGGAGCTCCTACAATGAGCAGTTCTTC
TRBD1 TRBJ2-2 TRBV3-1 many CASSQGQGGWTGELFF TGTGCCAGCAGCCAAGGACAGGGCGGTTGGACCGGGGAGCTGTTTTTT
TRBD2 TRBJ2-2 TRBV27 many CASSMPGLAGGGTGELFF TGTGCCAGCAGTATGCCGGGACTAGCGGGAGGAGGGACCGGGGAGCTGTTTTTT
. TRBJ2-7 TRBV5-4 few CASSTLQVTTGEQYF TGTGCCAGCAGTACCCTACAGGTTACCACGGGGGAGCAGTACTTC
. TRBJ1-1 TRBV20-1 . CSARGTGAEAFF TGCAGTGCTAGAGGGACTGGAGCTGAAGCTTTCTTT
. TRBJ2-2 TRBV7-3 . CASSLLTANTGELFF TGTGCCAGCAGCTTATTGACGGCGAACACCGGGGAGCTGTTTTTT
. TRBJ1-5 TRBV6-2/TRBV6-3 many CATATGEPQHF TGTGCCACCGCGACAGGCGAGCCCCAGCATTTT
TRBD1 TRBJ1-1 TRBV13 many CASSSTGTGNTEAFF TGTGCCAGCAGCTCCACCGGGACAGGTAACACTGAAGCTTTCTTT
. TRBJ1-3 TRBV3-1 many CASSSSSRSLLSGNTIYF TGTGCCAGCAGCTCCAGCTCAAGATCCCTCCTCTCTGGAAACACCATATATTTT
TRBD2 TRBJ2-1 TRBV4-1 many CASSPRLAGKEQFF TGCGCCAGCAGCCCCCGACTAGCGGGAAAGGAGCAGTTCTTC
. TRBJ1-2 TRBV11-2 many CASSLDETVYGYTF TGTGCCAGCAGCTTAGATGAGACAGTCTATGGCTACACCTTC
. TRBJ2-7 TRBV2 many CASSGTGTSYEQYF TGTGCCAGCAGTGGTACAGGAACCTCCTACGAGCAGTACTTC
. TRBJ2-2 TRBV28 many CASSFNYLNTGELFF TGTGCCAGCAGTTTCAACTACCTAAACACCGGGGAGCTGTTTTTT
. TRBJ1-2 TRBV7-9 medium-sized CASSLAQGIWSGYTF TGTGCCAGCAGCTTAGCACAGGGAATATGGTCGGGCTACACCTTC
. TRBJ2-1 TRBV19 . CASTTASGPSKQFF TGTGCCAGTACCACCGCCAGCGGGCCTTCTAAGCAGTTCTTC
. TRBJ1-1 TRBV5-1 many CASSLRAVRGVTEAFF TGCGCCAGCAGCTTAAGGGCAGTACGGGGAGTCACTGAAGCTTTCTTT
TRBD1 TRBJ2-7 TRBV7-9 many CASSLGQGTYEQYF TGTGCCAGCAGCTTAGGACAGGGCACCTACGAGCAGTACTTC
. TRBJ1-4 TRBV5-6 many CASTKGYEKLFF TGTGCCAGCACCAAAGGTTATGAAAAACTGTTTTTT
. TRBJ2-2 TRBV7-9 many CASSSGLPGELFF TGTGCCAGCAGCTCCGGGCTACCCGGGGAGCTGTTTTTT
. TRBJ2-7 TRBV12-3/TRBV12-4 many CASSLVGSYEQYF TGTGCCAGCAGTTTAGTGGGTTCCTACGAGCAGTACTTC
TRBD1 TRBJ2-3 TRBV5-1 many CASSSRQGARGDTQYF TGCGCCAGCAGTTCCAGACAGGGGGCGAGAGGCGATACGCAGTATTTT
. TRBJ1-2 TRBV3-1 many CASSPRKETGYTF TGTGCCAGCAGCCCTCGGAAAGAGACGGGCTACACCTTC